These 21 T cell receptor beta chains were all obtained from the same sample, sequenced in a study of T cells in Graves' hyperthyroidism and ophthalmopathy. There were TCR beta CDR3 regions amplified from RNA transcripts. The TCR CDR3 was amplified in a first-round RT-PCR using the HTBI primer set. One entry per CDR3 protein, called by TCRdb with MiXCR from the multiplex PCR reads. Of around 420,000 distinct CDR3 sequences detected, around a sixth appear once; the ten largest clones hold over 12%. The sample taken for sequencing was blood. The receptors originated from a woman between 18 and 30 years old with Graves' hyperthyroidism.

This clonotype was seen a handful of times. CDR3 loop: CASDWQGAGNTIYF. DNA for the CDR3: TGTGCCAGCGACTGGCAGGGGGCTGGAAACACCATATATTTT. The chain joins TRBV12-3 or TRBV12-4 to TRBJ1-3; 7 nucleotides align to TRBD1. The CDR3 totals 14 residues. V gave up 8 bases and J gave up 2 bases; unmatched junction bases: 6.

In this sample, this clonotype turned up a few times. The rearrangement links TRBV6-1 to TRBJ2-2; tentatively, D is TRBD1 (6 bases). The ends were cut back, 3 bases at V and 4 bases at J, with 12 bases in the middle. This CDR3 spans 15 amino acids. Germline CDR1 and CDR2: MNHNS and SASEGT. The CDR3 DNA follows: TGTGCCAGCAGTGACCCACAGGGTTTCACCGGGGAGCTGTTTTTT. Translation gives CASSDPQGFTGELFF.

This clonotype was seen a handful of times. The V gene is TRBV7-6, the J gene TRBJ1-2, with TRBD1 identical over 9 bases. The CDR3 totals 13 residues. Germline loops: CDR1 SGHVS, CDR2 FNYEAQ. After removal of 4 bases from V and 8 bases from J, the junction contained 5 bases not matched to a gene. CDR3 coding DNA: TGTGCCAGCAGCTCCACAGGGGGCGGAGGCTACACCTTC. This encodes CASSSTGGGGYTF.

This clonotype was seen a few times. This chain joins TRBV5-1 and TRBJ1-2; TRBD1 is a possible D gene (6 bases). With 0 bases removed from V and 0 bases from J, the gap between germline ends came to 12 bases. CDR3 size: 16 residues. Germline values: CDR1 SGHRS, CDR2 YFSETQ. The CDR3 coding sequence is TGCGCCAGCAGCTTGGCCAGACAGGCTACTAACTATGGCTACACCTTC. This translates into CASSLARQATNYGYTF.

This sequence joins TRBV12-3 or TRBV12-4 and TRBJ2-4; D unresolved. V lost 3 bases and J 3 bases, leaving 3 bases between the germline ends. The CDR3 runs to 12 residues. In nucleotides, the CDR3 is TGTGCCAGCAGTTTTGGCAAAAACATTCAGTACTTC. Translating it yields CASSFGKNIQYF.

This clonotype showed up many times. The chain links TRBV3-1 to TRBJ1-6; 7 bases fit TRBD1. Germline values: CDR1 LGHDT, CDR2 YNNKEL (reference sequence). The V and J ends lost 2 bases and 7 bases, in that order; junction bases with no gene match: 8. The CDR3 is 16 residues long. CDR3 nucleotides: TGTGCCAGCAGCCAAATCCCGGGACAGCCCAATTCACCCCTCCACTTT. Amino acid sequence: CASSQIPGQPNSPLHF.

V and J are TRBV28 and TRBJ1-4; tentative D call: TRBD1 (5 bases). Trimming took 6 bases from V and 8 from J, leaving 16 bases between them. CDR3 length: 14 residues. Germline CDR1 reads MDHEN; CDR2 reads SYDVKM. As DNA, the CDR3 is TGTGCCAGCAGACTCCCCGGGGAGGGGGAAAAACTGTTTTTT. Protein product: CASRLPGEGEKLFF.

This clonotype was counted ten times or more. The genes are TRBV12-3 or TRBV12-4 and TRBJ2-1; D may be TRBD1 (5 bases). V was clipped by 6 bases and J by 5 bases, with 14 bases between them. This CDR3 is 14 amino acids long. The CDR3 here is CASSSLQVDNEQFF. For the CDR3, the DNA is TGTGCCAGCAGCTCCCTACAGGTAGACAATGAGCAGTTCTTC.

V gene TRBV24-1 combines with J gene TRBJ1-5, with TRBD1 matching over 8 bases. CDR1 and CDR2 from the germline V gene are KGHDR and SFDVKD. V was clipped by 5 bases and J by 4 bases; unmatched bases: 9. The CDR3 has 16 residues. Written as DNA, the CDR3 is TGTGCCACCAGTGCTGGGACAGGAGTAGGTAATCAGCCCCAGCATTTT. Its translation is CATSAGTGVGNQPQHF.

V is TRBV29-1 and J is TRBJ2-1; no clear D. The CDR3 runs 11 residues. V was cut by 7 bases and J by 6 bases, with 10 bases left in between. Germline CDR1 reads SQVTM; CDR2 reads ANQGSEA. CDR3 DNA: TGCAGCGGAACATGGGGCAATGAGCAGTTCTTC. This encodes CSGTWGNEQFF.

The chain has TRBV7-9 and TRBJ2-2; 7 positions agree with TRBD2. Trimming cost V 4 bases and J 9 bases; bases outside gene matches: 11. Germline V gene lookup returns CDR1 SEHNR and CDR2 FQNEAQ (reference sequence). The CDR3 totals 15 residues. CDR3 in DNA: TGTGCCAGCAGCTCAACGACTAGCCCGGTCCGGGAGCTGTTTTTT. It specifies CASSSTTSPVRELFF.

This clonotype was counted many times. The J gene is TRBJ2-2, the V gene TRBV11-2, with 7 bases aligning to TRBD2. The CDR3 covers 19 residues. Germline assignment: CDR1 SGHAT and CDR2 FQNNGV. J gave up 3 bases and V 6 bases, and 19 bases lay outside the gene matches. The CDR3 loop is CASRLNLVGGSGDTGELFF. CDR3 bases: TGTGCCAGCAGACTCAACCTCGTTGGCGGGAGTGGCGACACCGGGGAGCTGTTTTTT. The variable domain in full, completed from reference TRBV11-2 and TRBJ2-2, reads EAGVAQSPRYKIIEKRQSVAFWCNPISGHATLYWYQQILGQGPKLLIQFQNNGVVDDSQLPKDRFSAERLKGVDSTLKIQPAKLEDSAVYLCASRLNLVGGSGDTGELFFGEGSRLTVL.

With respect to this clonotype: One base away lies a much larger clone, so this may be a sequencing read error. The gene calls are TRBV6-2 or TRBV6-3 and TRBJ1-5, with TRBD1 identical over 7 bases. CDR3 length equals 15 residues. CDR1 MNHEY and CDR2 SVGEGT come from the germline V gene. The DNA for the CDR3 is TGTCCCAGCAAAGACAGGGCTGGAGTCAATCAGCCCCAGCATTTT. Amino acids: CPSKDRAGVNQPQHF.

This clonotype was seen only a few times. J is TRBJ2-1 and V is TRBV6-2 or TRBV6-3, with 12 bases aligning to TRBD2. The J segment lost 0 bases and the V segment lost 0 bases, leaving 6 bases of the junction unmatched. Germline V CDR1 and CDR2: MNHEY, SVGEGT. The CDR3 length is 19 residues. The CDR3 protein is CASSYSGLAGPGSYNEQFF. In nucleotides, the CDR3 is TGTGCCAGCAGTTACTCAGGACTAGCGGGACCCGGCTCCTACAATGAGCAGTTCTTC.

This clonotype was counted a few times. The rearrangement links TRBV2 to TRBJ2-2, with D possibly being TRBD1 (5 bases). The CDR3 sequence is 15 residues long. V was shortened by 3 bases and J by 5 bases, with 13 bases between the two germline ends. Germline V CDR1 and CDR2: SNHLY, FYNNEI. CDR3 bases: TGTGCCAGCAGTGATAGGGCCAGGGCTACCGGGGAGCTGTTTTTT. Protein sequence: CASSDRARATGELFF.

This clonotype was observed at least ten times. The V call is TRBV5-1, the J call TRBJ1-1; D unclear. The CDR3 contains 15 residues. Looked up from germline, CDR1 is SGHRS and CDR2 is YFSETQ. The germline V and J ends were trimmed by 2 bases and 2 bases, with 13 bases remaining between them. The CDR3 DNA reads as TGCGCCAGCAGCTTAACGATCACAGATAACACTGAAGCTTTCTTT. This encodes CASSLTITDNTEAFF.

The J gene is TRBJ2-1, the V gene TRBV11-3; 10 positions match TRBD1. The germline V gene has CDR1 SGHNT and CDR2 YENEEA. V lost 0 bases and J lost 5; bases outside the gene matches: 4. The CDR3 loop spans 16 amino acids. DNA for the CDR3: TGTGCCAGCAGCTTAGAAGGGACAGGGGTGAACAATGAGCAGTTCTTC. It translates to CASSLEGTGVNNEQFF.

This clonotype was detected only a few times. The genes are TRBV10-3 and TRBJ2-1; 9 positions agree with TRBD2. This CDR3 comprises 17 residues. V shed 6 bases and J 0 bases; nucleotides not matched to a gene: 9. Germline-derived CDR1 and CDR2 are ENHRY and SYGVKD. The CDR3 DNA is TGTGCCATCAGCAGGACTAGCGCGGTAAGCTCCTACAATGAGCAGTTCTTC. Protein product: CAISRTSAVSSYNEQFF.

The chain couples TRBV6-2 or TRBV6-3 to TRBJ2-7; 8 nucleotides agree with TRBD1. The CDR3 consists of 16 residues. Per the germline V gene, CDR1 is MNHEY and CDR2 is SVGEGT. V lost 0 bases to trimming and J lost 7 bases; unmatched junction nucleotides: 11. The CDR3: CASSYSRQGHFGEQYF. As DNA, the CDR3 is TGTGCCAGCAGTTACTCGCGACAGGGGCATTTCGGAGAGCAGTACTTC.

This chain links TRBV5-8 with TRBJ2-1; D gene ambiguous. CDR3 length: 14 residues. Germline V gene data show CDR1 as SGHTS and CDR2 as YDEGEE. V was clipped by 1 base and J by 6 bases, with 11 bases between them. DNA of the CDR3: TGTGCCAGCAGCTTGAGTCTATGGTCCAATGAGCAGTTCTTC. Translating gives CASSLSLWSNEQFF.

This clonotype was counted many times. The chain employs TRBV10-3 and TRBJ2-3; D tentatively fits TRBD1 or TRBD2 (5 bases each). The CDR3 consists of 14 residues. V was pared by 7 bases and J by 1 base, with 12 bases between. CDR1 is ENHRY and CDR2 is SYGVKD in the germline V gene. In nucleotides, the CDR3 is TGTGCCATCACCGAGGGGTTCGGCACAGATACGCAGTATTTT. Its translation: CAITEGFGTDTQYF.